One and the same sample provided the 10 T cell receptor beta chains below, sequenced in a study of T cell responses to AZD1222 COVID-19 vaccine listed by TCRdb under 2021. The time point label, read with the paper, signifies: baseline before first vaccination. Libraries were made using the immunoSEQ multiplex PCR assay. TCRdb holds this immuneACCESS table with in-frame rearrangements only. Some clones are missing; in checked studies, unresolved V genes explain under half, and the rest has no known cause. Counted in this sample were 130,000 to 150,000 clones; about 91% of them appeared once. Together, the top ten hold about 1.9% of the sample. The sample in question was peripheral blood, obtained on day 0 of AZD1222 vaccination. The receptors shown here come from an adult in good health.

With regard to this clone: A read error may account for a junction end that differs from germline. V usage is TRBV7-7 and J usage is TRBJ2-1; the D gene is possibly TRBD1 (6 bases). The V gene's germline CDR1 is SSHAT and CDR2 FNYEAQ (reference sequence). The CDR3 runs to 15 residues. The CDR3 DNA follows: TGTGCTAGCAGCCTTACTCCGGGACATTACAATGAGCAGTTCTTC. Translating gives CASSLTPGHYNEQFF.

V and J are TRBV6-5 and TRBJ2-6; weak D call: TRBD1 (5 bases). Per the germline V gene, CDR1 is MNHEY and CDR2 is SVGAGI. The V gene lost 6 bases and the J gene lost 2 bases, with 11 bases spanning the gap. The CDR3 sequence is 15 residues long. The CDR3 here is CASRPPRAGANVLTF. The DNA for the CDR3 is TGTGCCAGCAGACCCCCCAGGGCTGGGGCCAACGTCCTGACTTTC.

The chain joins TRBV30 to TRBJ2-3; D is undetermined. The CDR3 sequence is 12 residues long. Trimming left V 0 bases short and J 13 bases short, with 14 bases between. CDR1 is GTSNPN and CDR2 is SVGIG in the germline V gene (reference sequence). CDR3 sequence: CAWSVRPRYEYF. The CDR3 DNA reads TGTGCCTGGAGTGTACGACCCAGATACGAGTATTTT. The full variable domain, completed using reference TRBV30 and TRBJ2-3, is SQTIHQWPATLVQPVGSPLSLECTVEGTSNPNLYWYRQAAGRGLQLLFYSVGIGQISSEVPQNLSASRPQDRQFILSSKKLLLSDSGFYLCAWSVRPRYEYFGPGTRLTVL.

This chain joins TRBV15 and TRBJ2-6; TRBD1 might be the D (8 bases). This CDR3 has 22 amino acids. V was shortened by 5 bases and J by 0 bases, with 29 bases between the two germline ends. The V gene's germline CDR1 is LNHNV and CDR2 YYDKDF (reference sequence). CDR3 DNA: TGTGCCACCAGCCGCAAGCTGGGGGGGACAGGAGTTTTCGTCTCTGGGGCCAACGTCCTGACTTTC. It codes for CATSRKLGGTGVFVSGANVLTF. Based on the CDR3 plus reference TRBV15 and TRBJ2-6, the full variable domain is DAMVIQNPRYQVTQFGKPVTLSCSQTLNHNVMYWYQQKSSQAPKLLFHYYDKDFNNEADTPDNFQSRRPNTSFCFLDIRSPGLGDTAMYLCATSRKLGGTGVFVSGANVLTFGAGSRLTVL.

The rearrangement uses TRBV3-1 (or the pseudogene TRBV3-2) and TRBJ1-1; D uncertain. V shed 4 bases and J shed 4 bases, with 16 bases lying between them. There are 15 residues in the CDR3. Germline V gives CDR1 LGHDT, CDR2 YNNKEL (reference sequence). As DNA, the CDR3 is TGTGCCAGCAGCCCCCGTCTATCGGGTCCCACTGAAGCTTTCTTT. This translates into CASSPRLSGPTEAFF.

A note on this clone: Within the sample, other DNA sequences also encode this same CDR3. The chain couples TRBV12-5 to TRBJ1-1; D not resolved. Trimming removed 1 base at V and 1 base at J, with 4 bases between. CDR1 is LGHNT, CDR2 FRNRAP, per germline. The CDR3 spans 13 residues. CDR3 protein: CASGLGRNTEAFF. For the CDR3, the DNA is TGTGCTAGTGGTTTGGGTAGGAACACTGAAGCTTTCTTT. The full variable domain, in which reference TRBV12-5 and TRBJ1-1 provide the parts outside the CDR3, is DARVTQTPRHKVTEMGQEVTMRCQPILGHNTVFWYRQTMMQGLELLAYFRNRAPLDDSGMPKDRFSAEMPDATLATLKIQPSEPRDSAVYFCASGLGRNTEAFFGQGTRLTVV.

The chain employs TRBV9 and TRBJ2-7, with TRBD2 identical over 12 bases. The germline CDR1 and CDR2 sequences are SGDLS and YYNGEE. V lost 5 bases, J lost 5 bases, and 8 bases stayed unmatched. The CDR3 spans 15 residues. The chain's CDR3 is CASSRLAGVSDEQYF. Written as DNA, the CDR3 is TGTGCCAGCAGTAGACTAGCGGGGGTTAGCGACGAGCAGTACTTC.

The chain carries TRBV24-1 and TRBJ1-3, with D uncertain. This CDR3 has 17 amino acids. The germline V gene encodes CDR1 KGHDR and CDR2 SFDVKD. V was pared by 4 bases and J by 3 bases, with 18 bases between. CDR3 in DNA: TGTGCCACCAGTGACCGAGCCAGAGGGAGAAATGGAAACACCATATATTTT. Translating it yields CATSDRARGRNGNTIYF.

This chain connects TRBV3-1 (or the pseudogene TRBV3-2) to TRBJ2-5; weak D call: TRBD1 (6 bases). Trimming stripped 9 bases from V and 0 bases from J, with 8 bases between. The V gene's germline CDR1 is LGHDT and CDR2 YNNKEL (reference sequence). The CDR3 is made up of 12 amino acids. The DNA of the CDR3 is TGTGCCAGTCAGGGGTACCAAGAGACCCAGTACTTC. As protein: CASQGYQETQYF.

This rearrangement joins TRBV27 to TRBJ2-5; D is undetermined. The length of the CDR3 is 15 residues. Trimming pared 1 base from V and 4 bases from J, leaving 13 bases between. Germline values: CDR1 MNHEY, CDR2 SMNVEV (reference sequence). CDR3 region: CASSLYSINGETQYF. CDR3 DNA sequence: TGTGCCAGCAGTTTATATTCGATCAATGGAGAGACCCAGTACTTC.